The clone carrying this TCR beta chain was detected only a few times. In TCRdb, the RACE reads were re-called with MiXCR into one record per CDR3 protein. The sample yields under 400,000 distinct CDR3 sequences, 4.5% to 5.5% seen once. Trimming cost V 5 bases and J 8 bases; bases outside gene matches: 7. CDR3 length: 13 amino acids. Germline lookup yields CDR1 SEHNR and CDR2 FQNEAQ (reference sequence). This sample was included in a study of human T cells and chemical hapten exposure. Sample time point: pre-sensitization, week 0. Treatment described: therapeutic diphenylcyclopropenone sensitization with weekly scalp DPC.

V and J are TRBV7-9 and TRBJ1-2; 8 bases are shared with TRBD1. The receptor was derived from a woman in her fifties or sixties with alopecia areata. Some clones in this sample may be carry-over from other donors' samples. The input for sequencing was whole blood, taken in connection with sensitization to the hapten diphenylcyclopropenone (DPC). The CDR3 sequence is CASSPDRAKGYTF. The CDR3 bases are TGTGCCAGCAGCCCGGACAGGGCGAAGGGCTACACCTTC.